These 10 T cell receptor beta chains share one sample of origin, sequenced in a study of blood T cell repertoires in COVID-19 (dated by TCRdb to 2020 to 2022). Libraries were constructed by the immunoSEQ multiplex PCR assay. Held by TCRdb, this immuneACCESS table contains in-frame sequences only and omits some clones. Under half of the omission traces to an unresolved V gene where checked; the cause of the rest is unknown. Across this sample there are 80,000 to 95,000 clones, with roughly 85% seen only once. The ten largest clones capture around 39% of the sample. Sequenced material: peripheral blood. Receptors were obtained from an elderly man with acute or convalescent COVID-19.

The rearrangement uses TRBV24-1 and TRBJ2-3; a weak D match, TRBD1 (7 bases). Germline V gene lookup returns CDR1 KGHDR and CDR2 SFDVKD. The CDR3 runs to 16 residues. Trimming removed 1 base at V and 2 bases at J, with 12 bases between. The CDR3: CATSDFQGGYTDTQYF. In DNA, the CDR3 is TGTGCCACCAGTGATTTCCAGGGGGGATACACAGATACGCAGTATTTT.

This chain uses TRBV11-3 with TRBJ2-5; a weak D match, TRBD1 (6 bases). V lost 4 bases to trimming and J lost 5 bases, with 14 bases between them. Germline V lookup: CDR1 SGHNT, CDR2 YENEEA. CDR3 length: 14 residues. The CDR3 sequence is CASSSTGQVETQYF. The CDR3 nucleotides read TGTGCCAGCAGCTCGACAGGTCAAGTTGAGACCCAGTACTTC.

V and J are TRBV20-1 and TRBJ2-7, with D hard to call. The CDR3 length is 11 residues. Germline assignment: CDR1 DFQATT and CDR2 SNEGSKA (reference sequence). V lost 6 bases to trimming and J lost 7 bases, with 13 bases between them. CDR3 DNA: TGCAGTGCAGGCTTTAGAGGAGAGCAGTACTTC. Its protein is CSAGFRGEQYF.

This rearrangement joins TRBV18 to TRBJ2-5, with D unresolved. The V gene lost 5 bases and the J gene lost 3 bases, with 10 bases spanning the gap. The CDR3 has 13 residues. Per germline, CDR1 KGHSH and CDR2 LQKENI. The CDR3 nucleotides are TGTGCCAGCTCAGGTGGCCCTGAAGAGACCCAGTACTTC. This sequence encodes CASSGGPEETQYF.

The V and J genes are TRBV19 and TRBJ1-2, with D possibly matching TRBD1 (6 bases). V was shortened by 7 bases and J by 5 bases, with 17 bases between the two germline ends. Germline-derived CDR1 and CDR2 are LNHDA and SQIVND (reference sequence). The CDR3 is made up of 14 amino acids. The CDR3 nucleotides are TGTGCCAGTACCCAAGGACAGATTTTTTATGGCTACACCTTC. It specifies CASTQGQIFYGYTF.

The V and J genes are TRBV10-3 and TRBJ2-3; 7 bases fit TRBD1. This CDR3 is 14 amino acids long. The trim removed 7 bases at V and 6 bases at J, leaving 10 bases unmatched. Germline V gene data show CDR1 as ENHRY and CDR2 as SYGVKD. CDR3: CAIKTGTFGDTQYF. The CDR3 DNA follows: TGTGCCATCAAGACAGGGACATTTGGTGATACGCAGTATTTT.

This chain uses TRBV3-1 (or the pseudogene TRBV3-2) with TRBJ2-3; D might be TRBD2 (5 bases). The germline V gene has CDR1 LGHDT and CDR2 YNNKEL (reference sequence). With 2 bases removed from V and 3 bases from J, the gap between germline ends came to 6 bases. This CDR3 contains 13 residues. DNA of the CDR3: TGTGCCAGCAGCCAACGAGGGACAGATACGCAGTATTTT. It is translated as CASSQRGTDTQYF.

The chain carries TRBV7-3 and TRBJ1-1, with TRBD1 matching over 8 bases. V lost 2 bases, J lost 6 bases, and 2 bases stayed unmatched. The CDR3 runs to 13 residues. CDR1 is SGHTA and CDR2 is FQGTGA in the germline V gene. CDR3 loop: CASSLQGAAEAFF. CDR3 bases: TGTGCCAGCAGCTTACAGGGGGCTGCTGAAGCTTTCTTT.

The chain links TRBV10-3 to TRBJ2-6; no definite D call. V lost 6 bases and J 6 bases, leaving 18 bases between the germline ends. The CDR3 length is 16 residues. Looked up from germline, CDR1 is ENHRY and CDR2 is SYGVKD. The CDR3, as DNA: TGTGCCATCAGCCCCGGGTCCCACACGCAGGCCAACGTCCTGACTTTC. The encoded protein is CAISPGSHTQANVLTF.

V usage is TRBV3-1 (or the pseudogene TRBV3-2) and J usage is TRBJ2-7; 9 nucleotides agree with TRBD1. The CDR3 is 15 amino acids. Germline-derived CDR1 and CDR2 are LGHDT and YNNKEL (reference sequence). The junction had 2 bases not matched to a gene; V was cut back by 1 base and J by 1 base. The CDR3 nucleotides read TGTGCCAGCAGCCAAGGCGGGACAGGGTCCTACGAGCAGTACTTC. Its translation is CASSQGGTGSYEQYF.